These 2 T cell receptor beta chains came from one sample sequenced in a study of blood T cell repertoires in COVID-19. Produced via immunoSEQ multiplex PCR; TCRdb's table is partial and in-frame only. The sample contains approximately 210,000 clones, about four fifths of which appear only once. The sequenced sample consisted of PBMCs or T cells enriched from blood (not recorded which). Receptor source: a woman in her forties or fifties with acute COVID-19.

This clone was counted only a few times. The gene calls are TRBV6-5 and TRBJ2-3, with D perhaps matching TRBD2 (5 bases). The CDR3 is 14 amino acids. CDR1 and CDR2 (germline): MNHEY, SVGAGI. V lost 5 bases and J lost 2, with 11 bases in between. Here the CDR3 reads CASSPTGITDTQYF. CDR3 bases: TGTGCCAGCAGTCCCACCGGGATCACAGATACGCAGTATTTT.

V gene TRBV7-9 combines with J gene TRBJ2-5, with 10 bases fitting TRBD2. This CDR3 is built from 17 residues. The V gene end was trimmed by 5 bases and the J gene end by 4 bases; junction bases not matched to a gene: 13. Germline V gene data show CDR1 as SEHNR and CDR2 as FQNEAQ (reference sequence). CDR3 loop: CASSVLAGVFKGETQYF. Here the CDR3 DNA reads TGTGCCAGCAGCGTTCTAGCGGGAGTATTTAAAGGAGAGACCCAGTACTTC.